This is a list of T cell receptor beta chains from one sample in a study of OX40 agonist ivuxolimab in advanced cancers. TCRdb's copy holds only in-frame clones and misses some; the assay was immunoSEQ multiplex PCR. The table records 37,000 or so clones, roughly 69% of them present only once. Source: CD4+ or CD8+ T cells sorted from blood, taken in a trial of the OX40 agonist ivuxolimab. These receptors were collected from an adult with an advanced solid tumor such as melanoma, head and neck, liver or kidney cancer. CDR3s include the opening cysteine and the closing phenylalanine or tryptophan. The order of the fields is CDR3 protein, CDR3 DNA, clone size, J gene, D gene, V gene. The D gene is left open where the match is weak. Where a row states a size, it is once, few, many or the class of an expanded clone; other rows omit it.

CDR3aa: CASSLVLRTNYGYTF; CDR3nt: TGTGCCAGCAGCTTAGTCCTCAGGACTAACTATGGCTACACCTTC; abundance: few; j_gene: TRBJ1-2; d_gene: -; v_gene: TRBV7-2
CDR3aa: CASSVVSEGELFF; CDR3nt: TGTGCCAGCAGCGTAGTAAGTGAAGGGGAGCTGTTTTTT; abundance: few; j_gene: TRBJ2-2; d_gene: -; v_gene: TRBV9
CDR3aa: CASSQDLQGRGNHEQYF; CDR3nt: TGCGCCAGCAGCCAAGATCTTCAGGGAAGGGGAAATCACGAGCAGTACTTC; abundance: -; j_gene: TRBJ2-7; d_gene: -; v_gene: TRBV4-1
CDR3aa: CASSLKPDNSPLHF; CDR3nt: TGTGCCAGCAGCTTAAAACCAGATAATTCACCCCTCCACTTT; abundance: -; j_gene: TRBJ1-6; d_gene: -; v_gene: TRBV7-9
CDR3aa: CASMGGGNSPLHF; CDR3nt: TGTGCCAGCATGGGGGGCGGGAATTCACCCCTCCACTTT; abundance: once; j_gene: TRBJ1-6; d_gene: -; v_gene: TRBV2
CDR3aa: CASSVGGRAGNTIYF; CDR3nt: TGTGCCAGCAGCGTAGGGGGCCGAGCTGGAAACACCATATATTTT; abundance: -; j_gene: TRBJ1-3; d_gene: -; v_gene: TRBV9
CDR3aa: CASSLVGGYGYTF; CDR3nt: TGTGCCAGCAGCTTAGTTGGGGGCTATGGCTACACCTTC; abundance: once; j_gene: TRBJ1-2; d_gene: -; v_gene: TRBV11-2
CDR3aa: CASAGAGGAGEQYF; CDR3nt: TGTGCCAGCGCCGGGGCAGGGGGGGCCGGCGAGCAGTACTTC; abundance: -; j_gene: TRBJ2-7; d_gene: -; v_gene: TRBV6-5
CDR3aa: CASTLDGQGHQPQHF; CDR3nt: TGCGCCAGCACCCTAGACGGACAGGGACATCAGCCCCAGCATTTT; abundance: medium-sized; j_gene: TRBJ1-5; d_gene: TRBD1; v_gene: TRBV5-1
CDR3aa: CATQTGRLAYNEQFF; CDR3nt: TGTGCCACCCAGACGGGACGCTTAGCTTACAATGAGCAGTTCTTC; abundance: once; j_gene: TRBJ2-1; d_gene: -; v_gene: TRBV19
CDR3aa: CASSISMGYTF; CDR3nt: TGTGCCAGTAGTATATCGATGGGCTACACCTTC; abundance: -; j_gene: TRBJ1-2; d_gene: -; v_gene: TRBV19
CDR3aa: CAIRFGGASTDTQYF; CDR3nt: TGTGCCATCAGGTTCGGGGGGGCGTCCACAGATACGCAGTATTTT; abundance: -; j_gene: TRBJ2-3; d_gene: TRBD2; v_gene: TRBV10-3
CDR3aa: CASSQGPGPRETQYF; CDR3nt: TGCGCCAGCAGCCAAGGACCAGGCCCCCGGGAGACCCAGTACTTC; abundance: -; j_gene: TRBJ2-5; d_gene: -; v_gene: TRBV4-1
CDR3aa: CASSLPEGHHYGYTF; CDR3nt: TGCGCCAGCAGCTTGCCCGAGGGTCATCACTATGGCTACACCTTC; abundance: few; j_gene: TRBJ1-2; d_gene: -; v_gene: TRBV5-1
CDR3aa: CASSRDRNTGELFF; CDR3nt: TGTGCCAGCAGCCGAGACAGGAACACCGGGGAGCTGTTTTTT; abundance: -; j_gene: TRBJ2-2; d_gene: -; v_gene: TRBV6-5
CDR3aa: CASSPPGAYGYTF; CDR3nt: TGTGCCAGCAGCCCCCCAGGGGCCTATGGCTACACCTTC; abundance: -; j_gene: TRBJ1-2; d_gene: -; v_gene: TRBV7-6
CDR3aa: CASSPAQGALNTEAFF; CDR3nt: TGTGCCAGCTCACCTGCTCAGGGGGCTTTGAACACTGAAGCTTTCTTT; abundance: few; j_gene: TRBJ1-1; d_gene: TRBD1; v_gene: TRBV18
CDR3aa: CASSLRYEQFF; CDR3nt: TGTGCCAGCAGCTTAAGGTATGAGCAGTTCTTC; abundance: medium-sized; j_gene: TRBJ2-1; d_gene: -; v_gene: TRBV7-9
CDR3aa: CASGPTGETTGFF; CDR3nt: TGTGCCAGCGGACCGACAGGGGAGACTACGGGGTTCTTT; abundance: -; j_gene: TRBJ1-1; d_gene: TRBD1; v_gene: TRBV2
CDR3aa: CASGPGFEQFF; CDR3nt: TGTGCTAGTGGCCCAGGGTTTGAGCAGTTCTTC; abundance: -; j_gene: TRBJ2-1; d_gene: -; v_gene: TRBV12-5
CDR3aa: CASSSTGAGNTIYF; CDR3nt: TGCGCCAGCAGCTCGACAGGGGCTGGAAACACCATATATTTT; abundance: -; j_gene: TRBJ1-3; d_gene: TRBD1; v_gene: TRBV5-1
CDR3aa: CASSQEGGGGETQYF; CDR3nt: TGTGCCAGCAGCCAAGAAGGGGGGGGAGGTGAGACCCAGTACTTC; abundance: -; j_gene: TRBJ2-5; d_gene: -; v_gene: TRBV4-1
CDR3aa: CASSLNRVREKLFF; CDR3nt: TGTGCCAGCAGCTTAAACCGGGTCCGGGAAAAACTGTTTTTT; abundance: -; j_gene: TRBJ1-4; d_gene: -; v_gene: TRBV7-3
CDR3aa: CASSQDIGGARETQYF; CDR3nt: TGTGCCAGCAGCCAAGATATTGGGGGGGCGAGGGAGACCCAGTACTTC; abundance: -; j_gene: TRBJ2-5; d_gene: -; v_gene: TRBV5-4
CDR3aa: CASSFGTGISEQFF; CDR3nt: TGTGCCAGCAGCTTCGGGACAGGGATAAGTGAGCAGTTCTTC; abundance: once; j_gene: TRBJ2-1; d_gene: TRBD1; v_gene: TRBV11-2
CDR3aa: CASSIAGTSTYEQYF; CDR3nt: TGTGCCAGTAGTATCGCCGGGACATCGACCTACGAGCAGTACTTC; abundance: -; j_gene: TRBJ2-7; d_gene: -; v_gene: TRBV19
CDR3aa: CASTQKNNEQFF; CDR3nt: TGTGCCAGCACCCAAAAGAACAATGAGCAGTTCTTC; abundance: few; j_gene: TRBJ2-1; d_gene: -; v_gene: TRBV2
CDR3aa: CASSKIRGYNSPLHF; CDR3nt: TGTGCCAGCAGCAAAATCAGGGGGTATAATTCACCCCTCCACTTT; abundance: -; j_gene: TRBJ1-6; d_gene: TRBD1; v_gene: TRBV5-8
CDR3aa: CASSPREPRNEQFF; CDR3nt: TGCGCCAGCAGCCCCCGGGAGCCGAGGAATGAGCAGTTCTTC; abundance: -; j_gene: TRBJ2-1; d_gene: -; v_gene: TRBV4-1
CDR3aa: CASSPWGSYEQYF; CDR3nt: TGTGCCAGCAGCCCCTGGGGCAGCTACGAGCAGTACTTC; abundance: -; j_gene: TRBJ2-7; d_gene: -; v_gene: TRBV7-8
CDR3aa: CASRTPGGQPQHF; CDR3nt: TGTGCCAGCAGAACTCCTGGGGGTCAGCCCCAGCATTTT; abundance: few; j_gene: TRBJ1-5; d_gene: -; v_gene: TRBV6-1
CDR3aa: CASTDRGLSTEAFF; CDR3nt: TGTGCCAGCACAGACAGGGGGCTCAGCACTGAAGCTTTCTTT; abundance: -; j_gene: TRBJ1-1; d_gene: TRBD1; v_gene: TRBV27
CDR3aa: CASSSGQGGTGGQETQYF; CDR3nt: TGTGCCAGCAGCTCGGGACAGGGTGGGACGGGTGGGCAAGAGACCCAGTACTTC; abundance: -; j_gene: TRBJ2-5; d_gene: TRBD1; v_gene: TRBV7-2
CDR3aa: CASSLQAAIYGYTF; CDR3nt: TGTGCCAGCAGCTTACAGGCGGCCATCTATGGCTACACCTTC; abundance: -; j_gene: TRBJ1-2; d_gene: -; v_gene: TRBV5-4
CDR3aa: CASRPGGGSTDTQYF; CDR3nt: TGTGCCAGCAGACCCGGCGGGGGGAGCACAGATACGCAGTATTTT; abundance: few; j_gene: TRBJ2-3; d_gene: TRBD2; v_gene: TRBV9
CDR3aa: CASSPGTGFYSNQPQHF; CDR3nt: TGTGCCAGCAGCCCCGGGACAGGGTTTTATAGCAATCAGCCCCAGCATTTT; abundance: -; j_gene: TRBJ1-5; d_gene: TRBD1; v_gene: TRBV27
CDR3aa: CASVRTGGTGEAFF; CDR3nt: TGTGCCAGCGTCAGGACAGGGGGAACTGGTGAAGCTTTCTTT; abundance: -; j_gene: TRBJ1-1; d_gene: TRBD1; v_gene: TRBV25-1
CDR3aa: CASSIPRGGRGHQPQHF; CDR3nt: TGTGCCAGTAGTATACCCCGGGGGGGCAGGGGGCATCAGCCCCAGCATTTT; abundance: -; j_gene: TRBJ1-5; d_gene: TRBD1; v_gene: TRBV19
CDR3aa: CASSTRRYTGELFF; CDR3nt: TGTGCCAGCAGCACGAGGAGATACACCGGGGAGCTGTTTTTT; abundance: -; j_gene: TRBJ2-2; d_gene: -; v_gene: TRBV6-6